The T cell receptor (beta chain) under discussion was sequenced for a study of T cells in localized non-small cell lung cancer. Study findings and constraints: The highest T cell clonality was in uninvolved adjacent lung, above tumor. The appearance of a median roughly 53 of the top 100 tumor clones was seen in adjacent lung.

The table came from immunoSEQ multiplex PCR; TCRdb's copy has only in-frame clones and leaves some out. The data contain approximately 23,000 clones, 85% to 90% of them seen just once; the ten biggest clones take up 13%. This clone showed up just once. Its antigen is undetermined. The ends were cut back, 7 bases at V and 0 bases at J, with 16 bases in the middle. Germline values: CDR1 MNHEY, CDR2 SMNVEV (reference sequence). The CDR3 runs 15 residues. The chain recombines TRBV27 with TRBJ2-7; D is perhaps TRBD1 (5 bases). The starting material was peripheral blood, obtained before any cancer treatment. The receptor's source is a male donor at least 60 years old with stage I lung adenocarcinoma. DNA of the CDR3: TGTGCCAGCAACCCGCACAGGCCCTACTCCTACGAGCAGTACTTC. Translating it yields CASNPHRPYSYEQYF.